This T cell receptor (beta chain) was captured in a study of T cells in Graves' hyperthyroidism and ophthalmopathy. Study results and limitations: Stable hyperthyroidism and ophthalmopathy were separated using 13 V-J signatures.

Germline V lookup: CDR1 LNHNV, CDR2 YYDKDF (reference sequence). There are 15 residues in the CDR3. The germline V and J ends were trimmed by 8 bases and 3 bases, with 17 bases remaining between them. The definition of stable Graves' hyperthyroidism was no ophthalmopathy progression within 18 months. Hyperthyroidism patients were newly diagnosed, had disease duration under 2 months, and were aged 18 to 65 years. This clonotype was found many times. No antigen is known for it. TCR beta CDR3 regions were amplified from RNA. RT-PCR in the first round (using the HTBI primer set) targeted the TCR CDR3. MiXCR, applied by TCRdb to the multiplex PCR reads, yields one record per CDR3 protein. This repertoire shows 360,000 or so distinct CDR3 sequences, under 20% found once; its top ten account for around 4%.

The chain links TRBV15 to TRBJ1-5, with D unclear. Sequenced input: blood. This receptor was obtained from a woman under 30 with Graves' hyperthyroidism. Written as DNA, the CDR3 is TGTGCCACCCGCCCCACGGGCGGCGACAATCAGCCCCAGCATTTT. It codes for CATRPTGGDNQPQHF.